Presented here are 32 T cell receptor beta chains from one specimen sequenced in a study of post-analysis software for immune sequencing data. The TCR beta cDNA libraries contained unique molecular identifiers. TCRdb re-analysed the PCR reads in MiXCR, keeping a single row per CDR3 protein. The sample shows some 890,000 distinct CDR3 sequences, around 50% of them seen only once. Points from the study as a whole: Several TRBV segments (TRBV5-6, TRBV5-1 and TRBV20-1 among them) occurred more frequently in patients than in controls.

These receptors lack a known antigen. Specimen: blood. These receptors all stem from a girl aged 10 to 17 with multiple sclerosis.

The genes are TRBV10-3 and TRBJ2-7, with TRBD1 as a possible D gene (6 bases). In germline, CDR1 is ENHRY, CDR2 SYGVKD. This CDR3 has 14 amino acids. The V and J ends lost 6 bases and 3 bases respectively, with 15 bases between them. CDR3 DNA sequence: TGTGCCATCAGCCTCATAGGGACAAACTACGAGCAGTACTTC. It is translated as CAISLIGTNYEQYF.

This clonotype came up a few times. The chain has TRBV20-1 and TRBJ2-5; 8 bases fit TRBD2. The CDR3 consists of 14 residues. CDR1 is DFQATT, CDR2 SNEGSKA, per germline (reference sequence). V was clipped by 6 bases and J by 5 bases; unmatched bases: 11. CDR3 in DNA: TGCAGTGCGATCCAGCGGGAGAAACCCGAGACCCAGTACTTC. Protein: CSAIQREKPETQYF.

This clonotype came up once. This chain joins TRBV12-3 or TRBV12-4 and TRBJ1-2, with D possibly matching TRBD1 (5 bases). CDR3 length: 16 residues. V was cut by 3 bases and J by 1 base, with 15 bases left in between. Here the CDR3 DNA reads TGTGCCAGCAGTTTTGGGGGAGGGGCGATTAACTATGGCTACACCTTC. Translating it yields CASSFGGGAINYGYTF.

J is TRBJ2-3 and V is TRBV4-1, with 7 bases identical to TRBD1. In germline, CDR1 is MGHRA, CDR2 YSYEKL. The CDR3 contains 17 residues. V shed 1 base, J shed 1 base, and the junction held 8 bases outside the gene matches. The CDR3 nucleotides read TGCGCCAGCAGCCAAGTGCCCTCGGGGACAGGCACAGATACGCAGTATTTT. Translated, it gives CASSQVPSGTGTDTQYF.

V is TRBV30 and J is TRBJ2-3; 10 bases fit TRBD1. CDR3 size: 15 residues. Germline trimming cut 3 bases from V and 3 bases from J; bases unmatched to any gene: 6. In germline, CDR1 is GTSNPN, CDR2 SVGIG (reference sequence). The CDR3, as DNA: TGTGCCTGGAGCCCGGGACAGGGGTTAACAGATACGCAGTATTTT. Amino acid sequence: CAWSPGQGLTDTQYF.

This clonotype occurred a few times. CDR3 loop: CASSYQGASYEQYF. The DNA for the CDR3 is TGCGCCAGCAGCTACCAGGGGGCTAGCTACGAGCAGTACTTC. The gene calls are TRBV4-1 and TRBJ2-7; TRBD1 aligns across 8 bases. CDR3 length: 14 residues. Losses at the gene ends were 5 bases for V and 3 bases for J; bases not matched to a gene: 6. The germline CDR1 and CDR2 sequences are MGHRA and YSYEKL.

CDR3 sequence reads: CASSPWAGDSYEQYF. CDR3 nucleotide sequence: TGTGCCAGCAGCCCCTGGGCGGGAGATAGTTACGAGCAGTACTTC. The chain combines TRBV7-2 with TRBJ2-7; 7 bases match TRBD2. The V gene's germline CDR1 is SGHTA and CDR2 FQGNSA. The V gene end was trimmed by 5 bases and the J gene end by 4 bases; junction bases not matched to a gene: 11. This CDR3 has 15 amino acids.

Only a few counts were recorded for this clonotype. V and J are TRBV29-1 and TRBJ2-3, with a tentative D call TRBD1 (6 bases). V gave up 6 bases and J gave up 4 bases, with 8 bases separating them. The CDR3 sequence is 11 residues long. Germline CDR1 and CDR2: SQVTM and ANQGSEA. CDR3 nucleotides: TGCAGCGTGAACAGGGCAGATACGCAGTATTTT. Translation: CSVNRADTQYF.

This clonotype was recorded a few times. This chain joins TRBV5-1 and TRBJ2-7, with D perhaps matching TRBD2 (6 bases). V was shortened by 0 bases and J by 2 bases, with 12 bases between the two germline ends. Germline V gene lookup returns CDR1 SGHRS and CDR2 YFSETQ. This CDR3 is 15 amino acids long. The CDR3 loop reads CASSLGAGTTYEQYF. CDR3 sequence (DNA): TGCGCCAGCAGCTTGGGTGCGGGGACCACCTACGAGCAGTACTTC.

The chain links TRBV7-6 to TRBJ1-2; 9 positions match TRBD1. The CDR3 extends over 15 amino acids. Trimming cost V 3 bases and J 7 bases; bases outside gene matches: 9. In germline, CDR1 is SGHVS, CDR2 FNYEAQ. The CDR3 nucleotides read TGTGCCAGCAGCTTGGGACAGGGAGTTGAGGGTGGCTACACCTTC. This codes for CASSLGQGVEGGYTF. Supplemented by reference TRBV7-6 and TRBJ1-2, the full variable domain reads GAGVSQSPRYKVTKRGQDVALRCDPISGHVSLYWYRQALGQGPEFLTYFNYEAQQDKSGLPNDRFSAERPEGSISTLTIQRTEQRDSAMYRCASSLGQGVEGGYTFGSGTRLTVV.

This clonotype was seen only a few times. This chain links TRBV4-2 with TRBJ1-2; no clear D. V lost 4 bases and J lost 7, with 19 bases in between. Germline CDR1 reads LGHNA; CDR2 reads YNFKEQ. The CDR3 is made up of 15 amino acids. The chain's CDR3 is CASSPTVPPFGGYTF. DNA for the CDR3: TGTGCCAGCAGCCCGACGGTGCCCCCGTTCGGTGGCTACACCTTC.

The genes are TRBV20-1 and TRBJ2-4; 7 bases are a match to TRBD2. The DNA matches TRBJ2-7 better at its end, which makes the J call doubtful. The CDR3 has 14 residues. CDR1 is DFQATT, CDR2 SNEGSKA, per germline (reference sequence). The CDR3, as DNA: TGCAGCCTTCGGGGAGGGCCCACGGGGTACGAGCAGTACTTC. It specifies CSLRGGPTGYEQYF.

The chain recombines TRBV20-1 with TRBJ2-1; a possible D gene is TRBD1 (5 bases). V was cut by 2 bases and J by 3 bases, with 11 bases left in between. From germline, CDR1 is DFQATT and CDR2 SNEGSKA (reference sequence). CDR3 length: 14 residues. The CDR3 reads CSARSRAFYNEQFF. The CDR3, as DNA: TGCAGTGCTAGATCCAGGGCGTTCTACAATGAGCAGTTCTTC.

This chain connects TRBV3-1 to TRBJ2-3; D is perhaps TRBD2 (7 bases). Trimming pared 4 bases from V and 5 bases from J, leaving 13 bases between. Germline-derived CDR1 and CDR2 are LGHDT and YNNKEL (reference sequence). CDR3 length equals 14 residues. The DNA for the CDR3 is TGTGCCAGCAGCCGGGGGGGCCAGGGAGATACGCAGTATTTT. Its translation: CASSRGGQGDTQYF.

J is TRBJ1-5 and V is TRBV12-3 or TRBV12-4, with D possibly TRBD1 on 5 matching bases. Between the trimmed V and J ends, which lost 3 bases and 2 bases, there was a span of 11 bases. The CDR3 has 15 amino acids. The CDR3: CASSLVAGGNQPQHF. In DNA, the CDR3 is TGTGCCAGCAGTTTGGTCGCGGGGGGCAATCAGCCCCAGCATTTT.

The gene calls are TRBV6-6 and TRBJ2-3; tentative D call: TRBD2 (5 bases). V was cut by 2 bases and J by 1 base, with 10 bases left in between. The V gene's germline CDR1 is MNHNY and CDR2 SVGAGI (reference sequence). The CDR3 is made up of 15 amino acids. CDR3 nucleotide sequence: TGTGCCAGCAGTTACACTGGAGCGGGCACAGATACGCAGTATTTT. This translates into CASSYTGAGTDTQYF.

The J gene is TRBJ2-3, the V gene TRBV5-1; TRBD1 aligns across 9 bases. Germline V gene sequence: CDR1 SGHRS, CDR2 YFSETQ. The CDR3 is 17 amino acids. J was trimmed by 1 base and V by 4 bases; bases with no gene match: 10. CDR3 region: CASSVSRTGERTDTQYF. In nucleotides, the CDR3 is TGCGCCAGCAGCGTTTCTCGGACAGGGGAGCGCACAGATACGCAGTATTTT.

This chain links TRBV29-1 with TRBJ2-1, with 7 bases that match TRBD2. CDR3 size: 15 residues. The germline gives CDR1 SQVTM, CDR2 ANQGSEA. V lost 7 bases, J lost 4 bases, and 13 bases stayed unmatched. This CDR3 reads CSGLRGSAGYNEQFF. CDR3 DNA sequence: TGCAGCGGCCTCCGCGGGAGCGCGGGGTACAATGAGCAGTTCTTC.

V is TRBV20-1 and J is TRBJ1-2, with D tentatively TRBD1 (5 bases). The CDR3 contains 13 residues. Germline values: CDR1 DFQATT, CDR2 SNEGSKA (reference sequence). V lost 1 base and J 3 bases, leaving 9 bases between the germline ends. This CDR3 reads CSARVQGDYGYTF. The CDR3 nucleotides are TGCAGTGCTAGAGTTCAGGGCGACTATGGCTACACCTTC.

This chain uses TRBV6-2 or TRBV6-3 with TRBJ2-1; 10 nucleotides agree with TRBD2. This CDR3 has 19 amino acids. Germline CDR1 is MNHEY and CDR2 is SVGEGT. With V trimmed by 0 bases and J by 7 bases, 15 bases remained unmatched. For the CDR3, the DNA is TGTGCCAGCAGTTACTCGATATATTGGCTAGCGGGAGAGGGTAATGAGCAGTTCTTC. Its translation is CASSYSIYWLAGEGNEQFF.

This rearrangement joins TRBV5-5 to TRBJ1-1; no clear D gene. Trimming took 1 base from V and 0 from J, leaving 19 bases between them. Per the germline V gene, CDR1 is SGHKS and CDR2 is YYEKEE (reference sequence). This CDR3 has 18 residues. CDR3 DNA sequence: TGTGCCAGCAGCTTGCTGACCACGGAAAACGGAATGAACACTGAAGCTTTCTTT. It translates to CASSLLTTENGMNTEAFF.

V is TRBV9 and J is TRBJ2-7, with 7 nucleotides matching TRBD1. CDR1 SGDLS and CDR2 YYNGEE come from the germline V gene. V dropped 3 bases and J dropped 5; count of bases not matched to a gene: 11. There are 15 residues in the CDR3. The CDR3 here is CASSATTGSTHEQYF. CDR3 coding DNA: TGTGCCAGCAGCGCAACGACAGGGAGTACGCACGAGCAGTACTTC.

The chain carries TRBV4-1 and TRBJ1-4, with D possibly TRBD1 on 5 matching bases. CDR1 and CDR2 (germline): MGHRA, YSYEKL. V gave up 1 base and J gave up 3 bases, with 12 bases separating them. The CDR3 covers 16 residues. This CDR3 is CASSQVQGKANEKLFF. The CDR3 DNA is TGCGCCAGCAGCCAAGTTCAGGGAAAGGCTAATGAAAAACTGTTTTTT.

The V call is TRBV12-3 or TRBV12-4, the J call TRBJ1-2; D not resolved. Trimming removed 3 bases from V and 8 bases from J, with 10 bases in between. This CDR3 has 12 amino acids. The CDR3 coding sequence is TGTGCCAGCAGTTTCCTGAAGGGAGGCTACACCTTC. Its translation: CASSFLKGGYTF.

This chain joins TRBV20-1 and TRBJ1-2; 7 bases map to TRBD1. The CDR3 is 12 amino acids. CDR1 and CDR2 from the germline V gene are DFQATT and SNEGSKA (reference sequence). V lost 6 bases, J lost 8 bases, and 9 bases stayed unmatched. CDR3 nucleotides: TGCAGTGCGAGGGCTACAGGGGTAGGCTACACCTTC. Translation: CSARATGVGYTF.

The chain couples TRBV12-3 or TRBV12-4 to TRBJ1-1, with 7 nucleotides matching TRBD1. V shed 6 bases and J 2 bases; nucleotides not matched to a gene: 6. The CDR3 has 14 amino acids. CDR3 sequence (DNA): TGTGCCAGCAGGGGGGGGGACAGAAACACTGAAGCTTTCTTT. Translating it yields CASRGGDRNTEAFF.

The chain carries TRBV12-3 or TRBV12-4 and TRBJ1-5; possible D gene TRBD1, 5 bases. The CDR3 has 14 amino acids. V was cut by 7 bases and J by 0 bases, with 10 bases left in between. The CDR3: CASNLGHSNQPQHF. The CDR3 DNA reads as TGTGCCAGCAACCTTGGACATAGCAATCAGCCCCAGCATTTT.

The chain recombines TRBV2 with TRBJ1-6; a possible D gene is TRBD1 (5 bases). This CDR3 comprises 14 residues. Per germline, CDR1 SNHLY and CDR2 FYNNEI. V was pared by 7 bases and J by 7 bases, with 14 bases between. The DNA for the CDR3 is TGTGCCAGCATAACGGGGGTTGGAAATTCACCCCTCCACTTT. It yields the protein CASITGVGNSPLHF. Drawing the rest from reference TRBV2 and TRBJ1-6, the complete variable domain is EPEVTQTPSHQVTQMGQEVILRCVPISNHLYFYWYRQILGQKVEFLVSFYNNEISEKSEIFDDQFSVERPDGSNFTLKIRSTKLEDSAMYFCASITGVGNSPLHFGNGTRLTVT.

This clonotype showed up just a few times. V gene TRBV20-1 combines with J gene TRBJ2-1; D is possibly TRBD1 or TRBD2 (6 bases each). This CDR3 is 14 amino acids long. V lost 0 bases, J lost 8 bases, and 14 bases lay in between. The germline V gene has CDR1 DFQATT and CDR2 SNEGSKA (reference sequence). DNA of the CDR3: TGCAGTGCTAGAGATGGCTTCGGGGGCTATGAGCAGTTCTTC. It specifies CSARDGFGGYEQFF.

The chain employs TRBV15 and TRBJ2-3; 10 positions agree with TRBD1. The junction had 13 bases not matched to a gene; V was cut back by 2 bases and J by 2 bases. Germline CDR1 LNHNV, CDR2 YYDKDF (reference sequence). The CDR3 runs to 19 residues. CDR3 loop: CATSRRLRTGQGNTDTQYF. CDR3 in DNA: TGTGCCACCAGCAGACGACTCAGAACGGGACAGGGGAACACAGATACGCAGTATTTT.

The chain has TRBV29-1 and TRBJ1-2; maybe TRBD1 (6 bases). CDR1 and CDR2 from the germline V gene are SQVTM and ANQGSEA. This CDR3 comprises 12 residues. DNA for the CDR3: TGCACCGTCAGGGGCCCTAACTATGGCTACACCTTC. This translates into CTVRGPNYGYTF.

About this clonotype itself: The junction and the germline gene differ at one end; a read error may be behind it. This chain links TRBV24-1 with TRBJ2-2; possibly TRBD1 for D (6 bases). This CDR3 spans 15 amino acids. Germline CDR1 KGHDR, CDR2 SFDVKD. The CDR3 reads CATSDPGANTGELFF. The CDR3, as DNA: TGTGCCACCAGTGATCCAGGGGCGAACACGGGGGAGCTGTTTTTT.